The rows below give T cell receptor beta chains drawn from one sample of a study of cytomegalovirus exposure and HLA in healthy donors. The protocol was immunoSEQ multiplex PCR, while the TCRdb copy is restricted to in-frame clones and leaves out a portion. The data contain 75,000 to 95,000 clones, approximately 78% of them seen just once; the ten biggest clones take up approximately 4.6%. The sequencing sample was made of PBMCs. These TCRs come from a woman between 40 and 55 years old in good health and CMV-seropositive. Each CDR3 is given with its conserved first and last residue. Fields, in order: clone size, D gene, J gene, V gene, CDR3 protein, CDR3 DNA. The D gene is left open where the match is weak. Not all rows give a size; the values are once, few, many and, for expanded clones, a class.

>NA|TRBD1|TRBJ1-1|TRBV6-4
CASRTGTANTEAFF
TGTGCCAGCAGGACCGGGACAGCAAACACTGAAGCTTTCTTT
>NA|TRBD2|TRBJ2-2|TRBV6-5
CASKLAGGRTGELFF
TGTGCCAGCAAACTAGCGGGAGGAAGAACCGGGGAGCTGTTTTTT
>NA|TRBD2|TRBJ2-1|TRBV6-5
CASSAGTSVYEQFF
TGTGCCAGCAGTGCCGGGACTAGCGTGTATGAGCAGTTCTTC
>NA|NA|TRBJ1-2|TRBV7-2
CASSPLSGNYGYTF
TGTGCCAGCAGCCCCCTCTCGGGAAACTATGGCTACACCTTC
>NA|NA|TRBJ2-3|TRBV28
CASSSLGGQRSTDTQYF
TGTGCCAGCAGTTCCCTAGGAGGACAGCGATCAACAGATACGCAGTATTTT
>few|NA|TRBJ1-1|TRBV19
CASYPRMNTEAFF
TGTGCCAGTTACCCCAGGATGAACACTGAAGCTTTCTTT
>NA|TRBD1|TRBJ1-2|TRBV5-1
CASSWVTGENGYTF
TGCGCCAGCAGCTGGGTGACAGGGGAGAATGGCTACACCTTC
>NA|NA|TRBJ2-2|TRBV2
CASRVRETKNTGELFF
TGTGCCAGCAGAGTCCGGGAGACTAAGAACACCGGGGAGCTGTTTTTT
>NA|NA|TRBJ2-7|TRBV4-3
CASSQDADSYEQYF
TGCGCCAGCAGCCAAGATGCAGATTCCTACGAGCAGTACTTC
>NA|NA|TRBJ2-1|TRBV9
CASSVGDMQFF
TGTGCCAGCAGCGTGGGGGACATGCAGTTCTTC
>NA|TRBD1|TRBJ2-2|TRBV5-1
CATKRSGTANTGELFF
TGCGCCACCAAGAGGTCCGGGACAGCGAACACCGGGGAGCTGTTTTTT
>NA|TRBD2|TRBJ2-3|TRBV10-3
CAISELGGRAHTQYF
TGTGCCATCAGTGAACTGGGCGGGAGGGCGCATACGCAGTATTTT
>NA|NA|TRBJ2-6|TRBV19
CASSKWEASGANVLTF
TGTGCCAGTAGTAAATGGGAGGCCTCTGGGGCCAACGTCCTGACTTTC
>NA|NA|TRBJ2-6|TRBV9
CASSVTASGANVLTF
TGTGCCAGCAGCGTTACAGCCTCTGGGGCCAACGTCCTGACTTTC
>NA|NA|TRBJ1-2|TRBV28
CASRTQAHGYTF
TGTGCCAGCAGGACACAGGCTCATGGCTACACCTTC
>NA|TRBD1|TRBJ1-2|TRBV6-6
CASSSTGNYGYTF
TGTGCCAGCAGTTCGACAGGGAACTATGGCTACACCTTC